The T cell receptor beta chain under discussion was sequenced for a study of blood T cell repertoires in COVID-19. Per the germline V gene, CDR1 is MNHEY and CDR2 is SMNVEV (reference sequence). J lost 6 bases, V lost 5 bases, and 5 bases had no gene match. The CDR3 covers 13 residues. Using immunoSEQ multiplex PCR, the repertoire was profiled, and TCRdb retains in-frame clones only, with some absent. The sample includes 100,000 to 150,000 clones, under 85% of them seen just once. This clone has more than one count but fewer than ten. The TCR originated in a man aged 35 to 55 with active or convalescent COVID-19. The chain employs TRBV27 and TRBJ1-2; 8 bases agree with TRBD1. Sequencing input: peripheral blood. This chain's CDR3 is CASSATGVHGYTF. CDR3 DNA: TGTGCCAGCAGTGCGACAGGGGTTCATGGCTACACCTTC.